One and the same sample provided the 23 T cell receptor beta chains below, sequenced in a study of T cell responses to AZD1222 COVID-19 vaccine. Measured with immunoSEQ multiplex PCR; TCRdb has only the in-frame clones, and not every one. The table shows some 130,000 clones, with 90% occurring only once. This specimen consisted of peripheral blood, obtained on day 0 of AZD1222 vaccination. The receptors were sampled from an adult in good health.

The V gene is TRBV14, the J gene TRBJ1-5, with D maybe TRBD1 (5 bases). V dropped 1 base and J dropped 2 bases, with 9 bases sitting between them. Germline V gene sequence: CDR1 SGHDN, CDR2 FVKESK. The CDR3 has 15 residues. The CDR3: CASSQGGYGNQPQHF. For the CDR3, the DNA is TGTGCCAGCAGCCAAGGGGGGTACGGCAATCAGCCCCAGCATTTT.

This sequence joins TRBV2 and TRBJ2-3; D might be TRBD1 or TRBD2, each matching 5 bases. Germline V lookup: CDR1 SNHLY, CDR2 FYNNEI. Trimming shortened V by 2 bases and J by 6 bases, and 15 bases separated the two germline ends. The CDR3 is 15 residues long. In DNA form, the CDR3 reads TGTGCCAGCAGTGAAACCTGGGTAGGGACCGATACGCAGTATTTT. This translates into CASSETWVGTDTQYF.

The chain employs TRBV11-1 and TRBJ1-4; D may be TRBD1 (5 bases). This CDR3 is built from 14 residues. The V gene's germline CDR1 is SGHAT and CDR2 FQDESV (reference sequence). Trimming stripped 2 bases from V and 8 bases from J, with 12 bases between. The DNA of the CDR3 is TGTGCCAGCAGCTTATGGCAGGGTGGCGAAAAACTGTTTTTT. This gives the protein CASSLWQGGEKLFF.

This clone was seen a single time. The chain carries TRBV24-1 and TRBJ2-3; 7 nucleotides line up with TRBD2. V was pared by 3 bases and J by 6 bases, with 11 bases of the junction left unmatched. The CDR3 length is 16 residues. Germline assignment: CDR1 KGHDR and CDR2 SFDVKD. Written as DNA, the CDR3 is TGTGCCACCAGTGATAATGGGGGGGGAGGGTTTGATACGCAGTATTTT. Its protein product is CATSDNGGGGFDTQYF.

This clone appeared once. The rearrangement uses TRBV13 and TRBJ2-5; either TRBD1 or TRBD2 may fit D (5 bases each). Germline CDR1 PRHDT, CDR2 FYEKMQ (reference sequence). V was trimmed by 5 bases and J by 5 bases, leaving 18 bases between them. The CDR3 is 15 residues long. The CDR3 DNA reads TGTGCCAGCAGCCCCCGGGGCAGCCGGCGGGAGACCCAGTACTTC. Translating gives CASSPRGSRRETQYF.

The CDR3 region has the DNA TGTGCCAGCAGCCCACCGGGGGCGCATTCACCCCTCCACTTT. As protein: CASSPPGAHSPLHF. The chain uses TRBV5-4 and TRBJ1-6, with D maybe TRBD1 (6 bases). V lost 4 bases to trimming and J lost 8 bases, with 13 bases between them. Germline V gives CDR1 SGHNT, CDR2 YYREEE (reference sequence). The CDR3 spans 14 residues.

The chain links TRBV6-2 or TRBV6-3 to TRBJ1-1; 7 bases agree with TRBD1. The ends lost 2 bases at V and 5 bases at J; junction bases unmatched: 2. Germline assignment: CDR1 MNHEY and CDR2 SVGEGT. This CDR3 region has 13 residues. Written as DNA, the CDR3 is TGTGCCAGCAGTTACAGGGGGCAGACTGAAGCTTTCTTT. Its protein is CASSYRGQTEAFF.

This clone was observed a handful of times. This chain uses TRBV15 with TRBJ2-7, with no clear D. Trimming shortened V by 5 bases and J by 3 bases, and 5 bases separated the two germline ends. In germline, CDR1 is LNHNV, CDR2 YYDKDF (reference sequence). The CDR3 length is 11 residues. CDR3 amino acids: CATSDYYEQYF. The CDR3 coding sequence is TGTGCCACCAGCGATTACTACGAGCAGTACTTC.

The gene calls are TRBV7-2 and TRBJ1-2; no reliable D call. The CDR3 is 15 amino acids. The V end lost 5 bases, the J end lost 4 bases, and 17 bases lay between the germline ends. Per the germline V gene, CDR1 is SGHTA and CDR2 is FQGNSA. The CDR3 DNA follows: TGTGCCAGCAGCACTCAAATCGCGGGAAGCTATGGCTACACCTTC. Amino acids: CASSTQIAGSYGYTF.

Only a few counts were recorded for this clone. J is TRBJ2-7 and V is TRBV5-4; D unresolved. The germline gives CDR1 SGHNT, CDR2 YYREEE (reference sequence). Trimming took off 3 bases at V and 4 bases at J, with 5 bases between the two ends. The CDR3 is 11 residues long. This CDR3 is CASSSDYEQYF. The DNA for the CDR3 is TGTGCCAGCAGCTCCGATTACGAGCAGTACTTC.

The CDR3 DNA reads TGTGCCAGCAGCTTCTCACTGGATACGCAGTATTTT. Protein: CASSFSLDTQYF. The rearrangement links TRBV7-8 to TRBJ2-3; no clear D gene. CDR1 is SGHVS and CDR2 is FQNEAQ in the germline V gene. The CDR3 runs 12 residues. Trimming shortened V by 3 bases and J by 6 bases, and 7 bases separated the two germline ends.

The CDR3 DNA sequence: TGTGCCAGTAGTATAGGACAGTGGAACACTGAAGCTTTCTTT. Its translation: CASSIGQWNTEAFF. V gene TRBV19 combines with J gene TRBJ1-1; possibly TRBD1 for D (5 bases). Germline loops: CDR1 LNHDA, CDR2 SQIVND (reference sequence). V was cut by 1 base and J by 1 base, with 7 bases left in between. The CDR3 is made up of 14 amino acids.

The chain is built from TRBV24-1 and TRBJ1-2, with D unresolved. Germline-derived CDR1 and CDR2 are KGHDR and SFDVKD. V gave up 0 bases and J gave up 4 bases, with 5 bases separating them. The CDR3 extends over 13 amino acids. CDR3 nucleotide sequence: TGTGCCACCAGTGATTTGTCCAGCTATGGCTACACCTTC. Its translation: CATSDLSSYGYTF.

The chain recombines TRBV30 with TRBJ1-6; D unresolved. Trimming left V 3 bases short and J 0 bases short, with 18 bases between. This CDR3 is 18 amino acids long. CDR1 is GTSNPN, CDR2 SVGIG, per germline (reference sequence). The CDR3 DNA sequence: TGTGCCTGGAGCGCCGGGCCCCATATAAGCTCCTATAATTCACCCCTCCACTTT. Translation gives CAWSAGPHISSYNSPLHF.

This chain connects TRBV27 to TRBJ1-1; no clear D gene. The CDR3 runs 14 residues. CDR1 is MNHEY, CDR2 SMNVEV, per germline (reference sequence). Trimming left V 8 bases short and J 3 bases short, with 16 bases between. The CDR3 protein is CASASGRAYTEAFF. CDR3 coding DNA: TGTGCCAGCGCCTCGGGGAGGGCGTACACTGAAGCTTTCTTT.

V usage is TRBV5-5 and J usage is TRBJ1-1, with D possibly matching TRBD1 (6 bases). The V end was cut by 2 bases, the J end by 0 bases, with 14 bases between. CDR3 length equals 16 residues. Germline CDR1 reads SGHKS; CDR2 reads YYEKEE (reference sequence). Written as DNA, the CDR3 is TGTGCCAGCAGCTTTAGGACGGACAGAGTGAACACTGAAGCTTTCTTT. This translates into CASSFRTDRVNTEAFF.

The sample holds one count of this clone. The genes are TRBV7-3 and TRBJ2-3; TRBD2 matches 10 bases. Germline V gene lookup returns CDR1 SGHTA and CDR2 FQGTGA. There are 16 residues in the CDR3. Trimming took 1 base from V and 2 from J; bases not matched to a gene: 3. This chain's CDR3 is CASSLIAGGSTDTQYF. DNA of the CDR3: TGTGCCAGCAGCTTAATAGCGGGGGGTTCCACAGATACGCAGTATTTT.

V usage is TRBV9 and J usage is TRBJ2-2; the D gene is possibly TRBD2 (5 bases). Germline V gene data show CDR1 as SGDLS and CDR2 as YYNGEE. Trimming left V 0 bases short and J 5 bases short, with 17 bases between. The CDR3 length is 17 residues. CDR3 DNA: TGTGCCAGCAGCGTAGGAGGGAACTGGGGAGTAACCGGGGAGCTGTTTTTT. Amino acid sequence: CASSVGGNWGVTGELFF.

The rearrangement joins TRBV5-1 to TRBJ2-5, with D possibly called TRBD1 or TRBD2 (6 bases each). Germline-derived CDR1 and CDR2 are SGHRS and YFSETQ. Trimming shortened V by 4 bases and J by 1 base, and 11 bases separated the two germline ends. The CDR3 runs 14 residues. CDR3: CASSAGQIQETQYF. Written as DNA, the CDR3 is TGCGCCAGCAGCGCGGGACAAATCCAAGAGACCCAGTACTTC.

The sample holds a few counts of this clone. The chain is built from TRBV6-4 and TRBJ2-3; D ambiguous. Per the germline V gene, CDR1 is MRHNA and CDR2 is SNTAGT. V dropped 4 bases and J dropped 2 bases, with 13 bases sitting between them. The CDR3 consists of 15 residues. The CDR3 DNA sequence: TGTGCCAGCAGTGTTACGGTCGGTTCCACAGATACGCAGTATTTT. It specifies CASSVTVGSTDTQYF.

V is TRBV19 and J is TRBJ1-1, with TRBD1 identical over 8 bases. Germline trimming cut 5 bases from V and 3 bases from J; bases unmatched to any gene: 8. There are 15 residues in the CDR3. Germline loops: CDR1 LNHDA, CDR2 SQIVND (reference sequence). The CDR3 region is CASSFPGGAYTEAFF. As DNA, the CDR3 is TGTGCCAGTAGTTTCCCAGGGGGCGCGTACACTGAAGCTTTCTTT.

This clone was detected a few times. The chain uses TRBV7-2 and TRBJ1-2; a weak D match, TRBD1 (5 bases). This CDR3 is built from 15 residues. The germline gives CDR1 SGHTA, CDR2 FQGNSA. V lost 1 base and J 3 bases, leaving 12 bases between the germline ends. The CDR3 region is CASSLGPGWDYGYTF. The CDR3 DNA reads as TGTGCCAGCAGCTTAGGGCCAGGGTGGGACTATGGCTACACCTTC.

The chain recombines TRBV5-1 with TRBJ2-5, with a possible D match to TRBD2 (7 bases). The V and J ends lost 4 bases and 5 bases respectively, with 18 bases between them. CDR1 is SGHRS and CDR2 is YFSETQ in the germline V gene. The CDR3 is 15 residues long. CDR3 sequence reads: CASSIGLDRTETQYF. The CDR3 region has the DNA TGCGCCAGCAGCATAGGACTAGACAGGACGGAGACCCAGTACTTC.